This T cell receptor beta chain was profiled in a study of T cells in localized non-small cell lung cancer. Germline V gene sequence: CDR1 LNHDA, CDR2 SQIVND (reference sequence). Trimming cost V 5 bases and J 3 bases; bases outside gene matches: 8. There are 16 residues in the CDR3. Study results and caveats: Longer overall survival associated with higher blood T cell density; shorter survival with higher adjacent-lung clonality. Maximal T cell clonality occurred in uninvolved adjacent lung, with tumor ranking below it. Median about 58 top-100 tumor clones were shared with paired adjacent lung.

Clones were sequenced by immunoSEQ multiplex PCR, and TCRdb holds only the in-frame ones, with some missing. The table lists roughly 66,000 clones, roughly 90% of them singletons, with 1.5% to 2% in the top ten. On this clone itself: What it recognizes is unknown.

The source of this sequence is a woman aged 40-75 years with stage I lung adenocarcinoma. The sample was peripheral blood, taken before any cancer treatment. This rearrangement joins TRBV19 to TRBJ1-1; TRBD1 aligns across 11 bases. CDR3 loop: CASSPLGQGVDTEAFF. The CDR3 bases are TGTGCCAGTAGTCCTCTGGGACAGGGGGTGGACACTGAAGCTTTCTTT.